The 21 T cell receptor beta chains below come from one sample, sequenced in a study of cytomegalovirus exposure and HLA in healthy donors. The PCR contained 60 Vbeta and 13 Jbeta primers. Profiling relied on immunoSEQ multiplex PCR, and the TCRdb table lists in-frame clones only, not all of them. The table includes roughly 170,000 clones, 80% detected once. What was sequenced was PBMCs. These receptors all stem from a boy younger than 18 in good health and CMV-seronegative.

This clone was detected only once. The rearrangement links TRBV10-3 to TRBJ2-2, with D maybe TRBD2 (5 bases). The CDR3 has 13 amino acids. CDR1 is ENHRY, CDR2 SYGVKD, per germline. V was shortened by 10 bases and J by 5 bases, with 14 bases between the two germline ends. The CDR3 DNA reads TGTGCCACTGAGCCGGGAAGTACCGGGGAGCTGTTTTTT. Protein: CATEPGSTGELFF.

CDR3 sequence reads: CASKDYRGDREAFF. For the CDR3, the DNA is TGTGCCAGCAAAGATTATCGGGGGGACAGGGAAGCTTTCTTT. The chain has TRBV28 and TRBJ1-1; 8 positions agree with TRBD1. Germline V gene lookup returns CDR1 MDHEN and CDR2 SYDVKM. The CDR3 contains 14 residues. Germline trimming cut 7 bases from V and 8 bases from J; bases unmatched to any gene: 12.

This chain joins TRBV28 and TRBJ2-5; 11 positions match TRBD2. The last part of the DNA fits TRBJ2-7 better; the J call may be wrong. The germline V gene encodes CDR1 MDHEN and CDR2 SYDVKM. CDR3 size: 16 residues. The CDR3 sequence is CASRHTRLAGLYEQYF. CDR3 in DNA: TGTGCCAGCAGGCATACCAGACTAGCGGGACTGTACGAGCAGTACTTC.

This clone was seen once. J is TRBJ1-1 and V is TRBV27, with 7 bases lining up with TRBD1. From germline, CDR1 is MNHEY and CDR2 SMNVEV (reference sequence). V dropped 3 bases and J dropped 9; count of bases not matched to a gene: 4. The CDR3 runs 12 residues. This CDR3 reads CASSLSGGKAFF. The CDR3 DNA is TGTGCCAGCAGTTTGTCAGGGGGGAAAGCTTTCTTT.

This clone was found a few times. The chain links TRBV5-1 to TRBJ1-4, with D perhaps matching TRBD1 (6 bases). V was clipped by 0 bases and J by 0 bases, with 15 bases between them. CDR1 is SGHRS, CDR2 YFSETQ, per germline. CDR3 size: 18 residues. The CDR3 here is CASSLDRFQGTTNEKLFF. DNA of the CDR3: TGCGCCAGCAGCTTGGACCGATTTCAGGGGACAACTAATGAAAAACTGTTTTTT. The full variable domain, completed using reference TRBV5-1 and TRBJ1-4, is KAGVTQTPRYLIKTRGQQVTLSCSPISGHRSVSWYQQTPGQGLQFLFEYFSETQRNKGNFPGRFSGRQFSNSRSEMNVSTLELGDSALYLCASSLDRFQGTTNEKLFFGSGTQLSVL.

The chain has TRBV5-1 and TRBJ2-1, with 8 bases aligning to TRBD1. The ends lost 6 bases at V and 3 bases at J; junction bases unmatched: 14. The CDR3 consists of 17 residues. The V gene's germline CDR1 is SGHRS and CDR2 YFSETQ. In nucleotides, the CDR3 is TGCGCCAGCAACCCCTTCTCCGGGACAGGTAGCTACAATGAGCAGTTCTTC. Residues: CASNPFSGTGSYNEQFF. Full variable domain (outside the CDR3, taken from reference TRBV5-1 and TRBJ2-1): KAGVTQTPRYLIKTRGQQVTLSCSPISGHRSVSWYQQTPGQGLQFLFEYFSETQRNKGNFPGRFSGRQFSNSRSEMNVSTLELGDSALYLCASNPFSGTGSYNEQFFGPGTRLTVL.

The J gene is TRBJ2-5, the V gene TRBV2; possibly TRBD2 for D (6 bases). Trimming cost V 4 bases and J 5 bases, with 20 bases left between them. The CDR3 consists of 16 residues. Germline V gene data show CDR1 as SNHLY and CDR2 as FYNNEI. The CDR3 sequence: CASSGTEGVEWETQYF. In DNA form, the CDR3 reads TGTGCCAGCAGTGGTACGGAGGGAGTAGAGTGGGAGACCCAGTACTTC. The full variable domain, its missing parts supplied by reference TRBV2 and TRBJ2-5, is EPEVTQTPSHQVTQMGQEVILRCVPISNHLYFYWYRQILGQKVEFLVSFYNNEISEKSEIFDDQFSVERPDGSNFTLKIRSTKLEDSAMYFCASSGTEGVEWETQYFGPGTRLLVL.

This chain joins TRBV4-1 and TRBJ1-4, with a weak D call TRBD1 (5 bases). Between the trimmed V and J ends, which lost 0 bases and 4 bases, there was a span of 12 bases. Per germline, CDR1 MGHRA and CDR2 YSYEKL. CDR3 length equals 16 residues. CDR3 sequence (DNA): TGCGCCAGCAGCCAAGAAGGTCAACAGGTTAATGAAAAACTGTTTTTT. This translates into CASSQEGQQVNEKLFF.

For the CDR3, the DNA is TGTGCCAGCAGCCTTACTACCGGGACAGGGTATACCGGGGAGCTGTTTTTT. Its protein product is CASSLTTGTGYTGELFF. This chain joins TRBV7-6 and TRBJ2-2, with TRBD1 matching 9 bases. The CDR3 is 17 residues long. The V gene end was trimmed by 5 bases and the J gene end by 5 bases; junction bases not matched to a gene: 12. Germline CDR1 reads SGHVS; CDR2 reads FNYEAQ. The full variable domain, rest sourced from reference TRBV7-6 and TRBJ2-2, is GAGVSQSPRYKVTKRGQDVALRCDPISGHVSLYWYRQALGQGPEFLTYFNYEAQQDKSGLPNDRFSAERPEGSISTLTIQRTEQRDSAMYRCASSLTTGTGYTGELFFGEGSRLTVL.

The chain has TRBV7-9 and TRBJ1-2; 7 nucleotides align to TRBD1. The trim removed 5 bases at V and 4 bases at J, leaving 10 bases unmatched. The CDR3 sequence is 15 residues long. Germline CDR1 and CDR2: SEHNR and FQNEAQ (reference sequence). CDR3 DNA: TGTGCCAGCAGCCTCACAGGGGCAACGCTCTATGGCTACACCTTC. It yields the protein CASSLTGATLYGYTF.

CDR3 sequence (DNA): TGTGCCTGGAACCAACCGAGGGGACAGGGGGCTGAGACCCAGTACTTC. The encoded protein is CAWNQPRGQGAETQYF. The rearrangement links TRBV30 to TRBJ2-5; 12 bases map to TRBD1. The germline V gene has CDR1 GTSNPN and CDR2 SVGIG (reference sequence). The CDR3 is made up of 16 amino acids. The J segment lost 5 bases and the V segment lost 4 bases, leaving 11 bases of the junction unmatched.

The chain joins TRBV18 to TRBJ2-6, with 9 bases matching TRBD1. The CDR3 contains 17 residues. CDR1 is KGHSH and CDR2 is LQKENI in the germline V gene. The ends lost 6 bases at V and 0 bases at J; junction bases unmatched: 6. CDR3 protein: CASSRDRAYSGANVLTF. The DNA for the CDR3 is TGTGCCAGCTCTAGGGACAGGGCTTACTCTGGGGCCAACGTCCTGACTTTC.

The chain couples TRBV7-6 to TRBJ1-2; 12 positions match TRBD1. CDR1 and CDR2 (germline): SGHVS, FNYEAQ. Trimming cost V 4 bases and J 4 bases; bases outside gene matches: 4. The CDR3 contains 15 residues. The CDR3 nucleotides read TGTGCCAGCAGCTCCCCGGGACAGGGGGCCTATGGCTACACCTTC. The encoded protein is CASSSPGQGAYGYTF.

The chain links TRBV27 to TRBJ2-2; 13 bases line up with TRBD2. This CDR3 spans 17 amino acids. Germline assignment: CDR1 MNHEY and CDR2 SMNVEV (reference sequence). V lost 5 bases and J lost 7; bases outside the gene matches: 10. The CDR3 reads CASSAGLAGRPNGELFF. The DNA of the CDR3 is TGTGCCAGCAGTGCGGGACTAGCGGGGAGGCCAAACGGGGAGCTGTTTTTT.

The gene calls are TRBV2 and TRBJ2-7, with unresolved D. V shed 1 base and J shed 2 bases, with 12 bases lying between them. This CDR3 is 15 amino acids long. CDR1 is SNHLY and CDR2 is FYNNEI in the germline V gene. For the CDR3, the DNA is TGTGCCAGCAGTGAAGGGGCAGGCTCCCCCTACGAGCAGTACTTC. It is translated as CASSEGAGSPYEQYF.

The J gene is TRBJ2-5, the V gene TRBV2; 9 bases are a match to TRBD1. Germline CDR1 and CDR2: SNHLY and FYNNEI. V lost 3 bases, J lost 5 bases, and 7 bases stayed unmatched. The CDR3 loop spans 15 amino acids. The CDR3 is CASSDPGQGTETQYF. In DNA form, the CDR3 reads TGTGCCAGCAGTGACCCGGGACAGGGTACCGAGACCCAGTACTTC.

This clone has only a few counts. The V and J genes are TRBV4-1 and TRBJ1-2; TRBD1 aligns across 8 bases. This CDR3 has 14 residues. V was pared by 2 bases and J by 4 bases, with 3 bases of the junction left unmatched. Germline V gives CDR1 MGHRA, CDR2 YSYEKL. The CDR3 sequence: CASSQQQGGYGYTF. CDR3 coding DNA: TGCGCCAGCAGCCAACAACAGGGGGGCTATGGCTACACCTTC.

The chain joins TRBV19 to TRBJ2-2; D ambiguous. The V gene's germline CDR1 is LNHDA and CDR2 SQIVND (reference sequence). V was trimmed by 7 bases and J by 6 bases, leaving 12 bases between them. The CDR3 contains 13 residues. The CDR3 loop reads CASTFSGSGELFF. The CDR3 DNA reads as TGTGCCAGTACCTTCAGTGGTTCCGGGGAGCTGTTTTTT.

This chain links TRBV13 with TRBJ2-1, with 11 bases aligning to TRBD2. The germline V gene encodes CDR1 PRHDT and CDR2 FYEKMQ (reference sequence). J gave up 5 bases and V 3 bases, and 6 bases lay outside the gene matches. This CDR3 is 16 amino acids long. Here the CDR3 reads CASSFGLAGGNNEQFF. The DNA for the CDR3 is TGTGCCAGCAGCTTCGGTCTAGCGGGGGGTAACAATGAGCAGTTCTTC.

The gene calls are TRBV29-1 and TRBJ2-5; D ambiguous. The CDR3 runs to 12 residues. Trimming stripped 5 bases from V and 5 bases from J, with 12 bases between. Germline V gene data show CDR1 as SQVTM and CDR2 as ANQGSEA. This CDR3 is CSVRIPGETQYF. The CDR3 DNA reads TGCAGCGTTCGGATCCCCGGGGAGACCCAGTACTTC.

The chain uses TRBV18 and TRBJ1-2; TRBD1 matches 8 bases. Germline CDR1 reads KGHSH; CDR2 reads LQKENI. The CDR3 covers 13 residues. Trimming took 8 bases from V and 4 from J; bases not matched to a gene: 6. The DNA for the CDR3 is TGTGCCAGCGCGGAACAGGGGGGCTATGGCTACACCTTC. Its protein product is CASAEQGGYGYTF.